This TCR beta chain derives from a study of cytomegalovirus exposure and HLA in healthy donors. Overall study context: The roughly 120 validation repertoires, a later analysis reported, used the same platform as the roughly 700 repertoires from the first cohort.

Whole-study findings and limits: In vitro data verified a few CMV-associated chains as specific for CMV antigens.

About this clone: As yet, its antigen is unknown.

Germline lookup yields CDR1 MNHEY and CDR2 SMNVEV (reference sequence). The CDR3 length is 13 residues. The V and J ends lost 7 bases and 1 base respectively, with 10 bases between them. The table came from immunoSEQ multiplex PCR; TCRdb's copy has only in-frame clones and leaves some out. The sample lists about 78,000 clones; 90% to 96% were seen once. The chain is built from TRBV27 and TRBJ1-2; no definite D call. The material sequenced was PBMCs. The source is a man in his late teens or twenties in good health and CMV-seropositive. CDR3 DNA sequence: TGTGCCAGCATGCCCGGGAGTAACTATGGCTACACCTTC. Amino acids: CASMPGSNYGYTF.